These 30 T cell receptor beta chains were all obtained from the same sample, sequenced in a study of long-term antiretroviral therapy in people with HIV. Researchers report immunoSEQ v3.0 was run at survey level. Only in-frame clones appear in the TCRdb table, and some are missing; sequencing was by immunoSEQ multiplex PCR. The sample has some 28,000 clones, about 93% seen once. Sequencing used unsorted PBMCs, obtained 6.2 years after starting antiretroviral therapy. The receptors were sampled from a man aged 40-49 years with HIV.

The sample holds one count of this clone. This rearrangement joins TRBV5-5 to TRBJ2-5, with 11 bases lining up with TRBD2. CDR3 length: 16 amino acids. J lost 0 bases, V lost 3 bases, and 4 bases had no gene match. The V gene's germline CDR1 is SGHKS and CDR2 YYEKEE (reference sequence). The CDR3 DNA reads as TGTGCCAGCAGCTATGGGACTAGCGGATACCAAGAGACCCAGTACTTC. This sequence encodes CASSYGTSGYQETQYF.

The gene calls are TRBV6-5 and TRBJ1-6; perhaps TRBD1 as D (6 bases). The CDR3 contains 14 residues. V lost 0 bases to trimming and J lost 10 bases, with 10 bases between them. From germline, CDR1 is MNHEY and CDR2 SVGAGI. This chain's CDR3 is CASSYSGGQSPLHF. The CDR3 DNA reads as TGTGCCAGCAGTTACTCGGGCGGACAGTCACCCCTCCACTTT.

The V gene is TRBV15, the J gene TRBJ2-2; D gene uncertain. This CDR3 is 13 amino acids long. Germline CDR1 reads LNHNV; CDR2 reads YYDKDF (reference sequence). The ends were cut back, 0 bases at V and 3 bases at J, with 2 bases in the middle. This CDR3 reads CATSRDYTGELFF. Here the CDR3 DNA reads TGTGCCACCAGCAGAGACTACACCGGGGAGCTGTTTTTT.

The chain carries TRBV28 and TRBJ1-4, with 7 positions matching TRBD1. This CDR3 region has 15 residues. With 7 bases clipped from V and 3 bases from J, the junction kept 8 bases outside the gene matches. Germline CDR1 MDHEN, CDR2 SYDVKM. CDR3 DNA: TGTGCCAGCATTGTAGGGGGCAGGGCTAATGAAAAACTGTTTTTT. It specifies CASIVGGRANEKLFF.

The CDR3 reads CAWSLLDRGTNVLTF. The DNA of the CDR3 is TGTGCCTGGAGTTTACTGGACAGGGGAACCAACGTCCTGACTTTC. This chain joins TRBV30 and TRBJ2-6, with TRBD1 matching 9 bases. V was pared by 2 bases and J by 8 bases, with 7 bases of the junction left unmatched. CDR3 length: 15 amino acids. Germline values: CDR1 GTSNPN, CDR2 SVGIG (reference sequence).

The rearrangement uses TRBV6-1 and TRBJ2-3, with a tentative D call TRBD2 (5 bases). V lost 2 bases and J 0 bases, leaving 12 bases between the germline ends. Looked up from germline, CDR1 is MNHNS and CDR2 is SASEGT. The CDR3 totals 16 residues. CDR3 nucleotide sequence: TGTGCCAGCAGTGAACTAGCAGGTTCTAGCACAGATACGCAGTATTTT. Translation: CASSELAGSSTDTQYF.

The chain links TRBV7-2 to TRBJ2-7, with TRBD1 as a possible D gene (5 bases). The CDR3 is 12 amino acids. Between the trimmed V and J ends, which lost 0 bases and 6 bases, there was a span of 6 bases. CDR1 is SGHTA and CDR2 is FQGNSA in the germline V gene. CDR3 residues: CASSLAQGEQYF. In DNA, the CDR3 is TGTGCCAGCAGCTTAGCGCAGGGCGAGCAGTACTTC. The full variable domain, rest sourced from reference TRBV7-2 and TRBJ2-7, is GAGVSQSPSNKVTEKGKDVELRCDPISGHTALYWYRQSLGQGLEFLIYFQGNSAPDKSGLPSDRFSAERTGGSVSTLTIQRTQQEDSAVYLCASSLAQGEQYFGPGTRLTVT.

The rearrangement joins TRBV7-8 to TRBJ2-2; D call uncertain. CDR1 and CDR2 from the germline V gene are SGHVS and FQNEAQ. The V and J ends lost 5 bases and 0 bases respectively, with 16 bases between them. The CDR3 covers 17 residues. The CDR3 nucleotides read TGTGCCAGCAGCCCCTGGTCAGGCGCTTCGAACACCGGGGAGCTGTTTTTT. It specifies CASSPWSGASNTGELFF.

This clone is a singleton in its sample. The chain employs TRBV28 and TRBJ2-5, with 9 bases that match TRBD2. Germline trimming cut 2 bases from V and 2 bases from J; bases unmatched to any gene: 3. CDR1 and CDR2 (germline): MDHEN, SYDVKM. There are 15 residues in the CDR3. The DNA of the CDR3 is TGTGCCAGCAGTTTAGGCGGGAGGGTACAAGAGACCCAGTACTTC. Amino acids: CASSLGGRVQETQYF.

The chain combines TRBV2 with TRBJ2-1; the D gene is possibly TRBD2 (7 bases). The CDR3 is 18 amino acids. The germline CDR1 and CDR2 sequences are SNHLY and FYNNEI. V was clipped by 6 bases and J by 0 bases, with 21 bases between them. The CDR3 region is CASRGQWGGGNSYNEQFF. Written as DNA, the CDR3 is TGTGCCAGCAGGGGGCAATGGGGCGGGGGCAACTCCTACAATGAGCAGTTCTTC.

The chain couples TRBV14 to TRBJ2-1; unclear D gene. This CDR3 spans 17 amino acids. V was cut by 1 base and J by 2 bases, with 15 bases left in between. Looked up from germline, CDR1 is SGHDN and CDR2 is FVKESK. The CDR3 DNA reads TGTGCCAGCAGCCAAGTAGCCGGCGCTCTTACCTACAATGAGCAGTTCTTC. As protein: CASSQVAGALTYNEQFF. Complete variable domain (other parts from reference TRBV14 and TRBJ2-1): EAGVTQFPSHSVIEKGQTVTLRCDPISGHDNLYWYRRVMGKEIKFLLHFVKESKQDESGMPNNRFLAERTGGTYSTLKVQPAELEDSGVYFCASSQVAGALTYNEQFFGPGTRLTVL.

The V and J genes are TRBV7-8 and TRBJ2-3; D not certain. Trimming stripped 4 bases from V and 1 base from J, with 12 bases between. The CDR3 is 15 residues long. CDR1 is SGHVS and CDR2 is FQNEAQ in the germline V gene. The CDR3 DNA sequence: TGTGCCAGCAGCTCAGCCTTTGGCGGCACAGATACGCAGTATTTT. It translates to CASSSAFGGTDTQYF. Full variable domain (missing parts from reference TRBV7-8 and TRBJ2-3): GAGVSQSPRYKVAKRGQDVALRCDPISGHVSLFWYQQALGQGPEFLTYFQNEAQLDKSGLPSDRFFAERPEGSVSTLKIQRTQQEDSAVYLCASSSAFGGTDTQYFGPGTRLTVL.

Here the CDR3 DNA reads TGTGCCAGCAGTCCAGGGGATGGCGACTATGGCTACACCTTC. This encodes CASSPGDGDYGYTF. This sequence joins TRBV28 and TRBJ1-2; possibly TRBD1 for D (6 bases). This CDR3 spans 14 amino acids. V lost 5 bases, J lost 3 bases, and 13 bases lay in between. CDR1 and CDR2 (germline): MDHEN, SYDVKM.

The CDR3 region is CASSVAGKVGDTEAFF. The CDR3 DNA reads as TGTGCCAGCAGTGTTGCAGGGAAAGTTGGGGACACTGAAGCTTTCTTT. This chain links TRBV6-1 with TRBJ1-1; a possible D gene is TRBD1 (5 bases). V dropped 4 bases and J dropped 3 bases, with 18 bases sitting between them. The germline V gene encodes CDR1 MNHNS and CDR2 SASEGT. The CDR3 has 16 amino acids.

The chain carries TRBV12-5 and TRBJ1-1; D is unresolved. Trimming removed 3 bases at V and 1 base at J, with 12 bases between. Germline V gene lookup returns CDR1 LGHNT and CDR2 FRNRAP. The CDR3 covers 15 residues. In DNA form, the CDR3 reads TGTGCTAGTGGTTTCTCGGGTCGGGGGAACACTGAAGCTTTCTTT. Translated, it gives CASGFSGRGNTEAFF.

J is TRBJ2-7 and V is TRBV27, with 11 bases lining up with TRBD2. This CDR3 spans 15 amino acids. Germline lookup yields CDR1 MNHEY and CDR2 SMNVEV (reference sequence). V lost 5 bases, J lost 3 bases, and 6 bases stayed unmatched. The CDR3 is CASSQRLAGIYEQYF. The CDR3 DNA sequence: TGTGCCAGCAGTCAACGACTAGCGGGAATCTACGAGCAGTACTTC.

The chain couples TRBV7-9 to TRBJ1-1; 7 bases map to TRBD1. V was clipped by 5 bases and J by 0 bases; unmatched bases: 3. The CDR3 runs 14 residues. Germline V gives CDR1 SEHNR, CDR2 FQNEAQ (reference sequence). Here the CDR3 reads CASSPGQVNTEAFF. The DNA for the CDR3 is TGTGCCAGCAGCCCCGGACAGGTGAACACTGAAGCTTTCTTT.

The rearrangement uses TRBV7-6 and TRBJ1-4; D is perhaps TRBD1 (6 bases). The CDR3 loop spans 13 amino acids. The germline gives CDR1 SGHVS, CDR2 FNYEAQ. V gave up 5 bases and J gave up 8 bases, with 12 bases separating them. The CDR3 reads CASSVSGAEKLFF. The CDR3 DNA follows: TGTGCCAGCAGCGTTTCGGGGGCCGAAAAACTGTTTTTT.

The CDR3 DNA follows: TGTGCCAGCAGTGTCGACAGGGGATACACTAATGAAAAACTGTTTTTT. This gives the protein CASSVDRGYTNEKLFF. This rearrangement joins TRBV25-1 to TRBJ1-4; the match to TRBD1 covers 8 bases. The CDR3 is made up of 16 amino acids. Per the germline V gene, CDR1 is MGHDK and CDR2 is SYGVNS. Trimming cost V 4 bases and J 2 bases; bases outside gene matches: 6.

V is TRBV5-4 and J is TRBJ2-5; 12 bases are shared with TRBD2. This CDR3 has 16 amino acids. Germline-derived CDR1 and CDR2 are SGHNT and YYREEE (reference sequence). V lost 0 bases, J lost 6 bases, and 6 bases stayed unmatched. The CDR3 region has the DNA TGTGCCAGCAGCTTGGAGGGGACTAGCGGGCGAAAGACCCAGTACTTC. It encodes CASSLEGTSGRKTQYF.

The chain carries TRBV29-1 and TRBJ1-2; D perhaps matches TRBD1 (6 bases). CDR1 and CDR2 (germline): SQVTM, ANQGSEA. The CDR3 is 14 amino acids. The CDR3 sequence: CRVSGARGISGYTF. In DNA, the CDR3 is TGCAGGGTCTCCGGAGCCAGGGGAATATCTGGCTACACCTTC.

The chain combines TRBV27 with TRBJ1-3; D gene uncertain. The germline V and J ends were trimmed by 4 bases and 4 bases, with 8 bases remaining between them. CDR1 and CDR2 from the germline V gene are MNHEY and SMNVEV (reference sequence). The CDR3 is 13 amino acids. The DNA of the CDR3 is TGTGCCAGCAGTTCTGGCGCGGGAAACACCATATATTTT. Translating it yields CASSSGAGNTIYF.

The chain uses TRBV28 and TRBJ2-7; D remains ambiguous. Per the germline V gene, CDR1 is MDHEN and CDR2 is SYDVKM. Trimming shortened V by 2 bases and J by 3 bases, and 14 bases separated the two germline ends. This CDR3 region has 15 residues. CDR3 protein: CASSLKTDGYYEQYF. The CDR3 DNA reads as TGTGCCAGCAGTTTAAAGACTGACGGTTACTACGAGCAGTACTTC.

This chain connects TRBV15 to TRBJ2-3; either TRBD1 or TRBD2 may fit D (6 bases each). The ends were cut back, 0 bases at V and 3 bases at J, with 16 bases in the middle. Germline assignment: CDR1 LNHNV and CDR2 YYDKDF (reference sequence). The CDR3 extends over 17 amino acids. The CDR3 DNA sequence: TGTGCCACCAGCAGAGATGGTGGGGGGCTGAGAACAGATACGCAGTATTTT. As protein: CATSRDGGGLRTDTQYF.

V gene TRBV5-4 combines with J gene TRBJ2-3, with 11 bases matching TRBD2. V lost 0 bases, J lost 7 bases, and 4 bases stayed unmatched. The CDR3 has 15 residues. The germline V gene encodes CDR1 SGHNT and CDR2 YYREEE (reference sequence). In DNA form, the CDR3 reads TGTGCCAGCAGCTTGGCCGGGACTAGCGGTCATACGCAGTATTTT. Translated: CASSLAGTSGHTQYF.

This chain links TRBV6-5 with TRBJ1-5, with D possibly matching TRBD1 (5 bases). Germline CDR1 is MNHEY and CDR2 is SVGAGI. This CDR3 is 13 amino acids long. V was clipped by 8 bases and J by 4 bases, with 12 bases between them. CDR3 DNA sequence: TGTGCCAGCCTCCGGGACCCTAATCAGCCCCAGCATTTT. Translating it yields CASLRDPNQPQHF.

The rearrangement links TRBV9 to TRBJ2-2; D is possibly TRBD2 (6 bases). The germline gives CDR1 SGDLS, CDR2 YYNGEE. Trimming took off 0 bases at V and 6 bases at J, with 18 bases between the two ends. The CDR3 contains 17 residues. The CDR3: CASSVDTGTWSAGELFF. The DNA of the CDR3 is TGTGCCAGCAGCGTAGATACCGGGACTTGGTCCGCCGGGGAGCTGTTTTTT.

This chain links TRBV30 with TRBJ2-7; TRBD2 is a possible D gene (6 bases). In germline, CDR1 is GTSNPN, CDR2 SVGIG (reference sequence). The CDR3 is made up of 12 amino acids. The V end lost 3 bases, the J end lost 4 bases, and 10 bases lay between the germline ends. This CDR3 is CAWSTGTYEQYF. The DNA of the CDR3 is TGTGCCTGGAGCACCGGGACTTACGAGCAGTACTTC.

The chain links TRBV5-4 to TRBJ2-3; 7 bases match TRBD1. Germline loops: CDR1 SGHNT, CDR2 YYREEE (reference sequence). Losses at the gene ends were 4 bases for V and 2 bases for J; bases not matched to a gene: 16. The CDR3 loop spans 18 amino acids. CDR3 DNA sequence: TGTGCCAGCAGCCCATTATGGGTGGACAGGAGTAACACAGATACGCAGTATTTT. Translating gives CASSPLWVDRSNTDTQYF.

V gene TRBV11-2 combines with J gene TRBJ2-2, with 8 bases lining up with TRBD1. Germline V gives CDR1 SGHAT, CDR2 FQNNGV. The V segment lost 6 bases and the J segment 6 bases; nucleotides outside the gene matches: 12. The CDR3 length is 16 residues. In nucleotides, the CDR3 is TGTGCCAGCAGGCCAAGGACAGGGTTACTCGCCGGGGAGCTGTTTTTT. Encoded protein: CASRPRTGLLAGELFF.